The sequence of this TCR beta chain was determined in a study of blood T cell repertoires in COVID-19. At the level of the study: Samples taken during acute and convalescent COVID-19 were collected in the United States, Italy and Spain. T cells, B-cell-depleted T cells, or PBMCs provided the cDNA or gDNA that served as material.

As handled by the study authors: Scientists estimated how many nucleated cells there were by amplifying reference gene primers. Sequencing was performed with immunoSEQ multiplex PCR; in TCRdb, only in-frame clones are kept and a portion is missing. V, J and clone size are those of that table, while D and trimming were read from the DNA. The sample has some 160,000 clones; around 90% are singletons. In germline, CDR1 is SNHLY, CDR2 FYNNEI. This CDR3 spans 14 amino acids. Trimming took 1 base from V and 7 from J, leaving 11 bases between them. The sequence derives from a man in his 60s with acute or convalescent COVID-19. The chain combines TRBV2 with TRBJ1-5; perhaps TRBD1 as D (5 bases). Sequenced sample: peripheral blood. The CDR3 spells CASSEVRGGQPQHF. The CDR3 bases are TGTGCCAGCAGTGAAGTTAGGGGCGGACAGCCCCAGCATTTT.